This TCR beta chain appears in the sequencing data of a study of cytomegalovirus exposure and HLA in healthy donors. Trimming removed 4 bases from V and 5 bases from J; junction bases left unmatched: 7. Germline V gene lookup returns CDR1 SGHRS and CDR2 YFSETQ. The CDR3 spans 15 residues. PCR primers comprised 60 Vbeta and 13 Jbeta primers. The table came from immunoSEQ multiplex PCR; TCRdb's copy has only in-frame clones and leaves some out. The table has roughly 200,000 clones, 65% to 80% seen once; the top ten hold roughly 1.5%. V usage is TRBV5-1 and J usage is TRBJ2-3; 10 bases are shared with TRBD2. This clonotype originated in a man over 45 in good health and CMV-seronegative. What was sequenced was PBMCs. CDR3 bases: TGCGCCAGCAGCCGTTCTAGCGGGGGAATAGATACGCAGTATTTT. Its protein is CASSRSSGGIDTQYF. Together with reference TRBV5-1 and TRBJ2-3, the CDR3 gives the full variable domain: KAGVTQTPRYLIKTRGQQVTLSCSPISGHRSVSWYQQTPGQGLQFLFEYFSETQRNKGNFPGRFSGRQFSNSRSEMNVSTLELGDSALYLCASSRSSGGIDTQYFGPGTRLTVL.